The rows below give T cell receptor beta chains drawn from one sample of a study of T cell responses to AZD1222 COVID-19 vaccine. Only in-frame clones appear in the TCRdb table, and some are missing; sequencing was by immunoSEQ multiplex PCR. The sample holds 95,000 to 130,000 clones, around 92% seen once. Sample: peripheral blood, taken on day 0 of AZD1222 vaccination. The receptor source for this set is an adult in good health. The CDR3 runs from the conserved cysteine through the conserved F or W. The order of the fields is D gene, V gene, J gene, clone size, CDR3 length, CDR3 DNA, CDR3 protein. A D gene is named only where the DNA matches it firmly. The listing skips clone size in some rows; elsewhere it reads once, few, many or a size class.

d_gene: -; v_gene: TRBV5-1; j_gene: TRBJ1-6; abundance: few; len: 14; CDR3nt: TGCGCCAGCAGCTTGGGTCAGGGGAATTCACCCCTCCACTTT; CDR3aa: CASSLGQGNSPLHF
d_gene: -; v_gene: TRBV5-1; j_gene: TRBJ1-1; abundance: once; len: 13; CDR3nt: TGCGCCAGCAGCTCCCCCCGGAACACTGAAGCTTTCTTT; CDR3aa: CASSSPRNTEAFF
d_gene: -; v_gene: TRBV6-5; j_gene: TRBJ2-6; abundance: once; len: 15; CDR3nt: TGTGCCAGCAGTTACCCGAGTAAAGGGGCCAACGTCCTGACTTTC; CDR3aa: CASSYPSKGANVLTF
d_gene: -; v_gene: TRBV19; j_gene: TRBJ1-2; abundance: -; len: 15; CDR3nt: TGTGCCAGTAGTATAATATATGAGGGAAACTATGGCTACACCTTC; CDR3aa: CASSIIYEGNYGYTF
d_gene: -; v_gene: TRBV19; j_gene: TRBJ2-3; abundance: -; len: 13; CDR3nt: TGTGCCAGTAGAGGCAGGGGCACAGATACGCAGTATTTT; CDR3aa: CASRGRGTDTQYF
d_gene: TRBD1; v_gene: TRBV6-5; j_gene: TRBJ2-2; abundance: -; len: 14; CDR3nt: TGTGCCAGCAGGGACAGGGGGTATCACGGGGAGCTGTTTTTT; CDR3aa: CASRDRGYHGELFF
d_gene: -; v_gene: TRBV30; j_gene: TRBJ2-7; abundance: -; len: 11; CDR3nt: TGTGCCTGGAGTGTAATCCACGAGCAGTACTTC; CDR3aa: CAWSVIHEQYF
d_gene: -; v_gene: TRBV30; j_gene: TRBJ2-7; abundance: -; len: 16; CDR3nt: TGTGCCTGGAGCGCGGGCTGGAAGCCCCAGGACCACGAGCAGTACTTC; CDR3aa: CAWSAGWKPQDHEQYF
d_gene: -; v_gene: TRBV19; j_gene: TRBJ1-3; abundance: -; len: 16; CDR3nt: TGTGCCAGTAGGCTGAACGTCCCGGGATCCGGAAACACCATATATTTT; CDR3aa: CASRLNVPGSGNTIYF
d_gene: TRBD1; v_gene: TRBV27; j_gene: TRBJ2-7; abundance: -; len: 14; CDR3nt: TGTGCCAGCAGTCCCTTACAGGGGGCCTACGAGCAGTACTTC; CDR3aa: CASSPLQGAYEQYF
d_gene: -; v_gene: TRBV19; j_gene: TRBJ1-2; abundance: -; len: 14; CDR3nt: TGTGCCAGTAGTGCGGGACTCGAGTTCTATGGCTACACCTTC; CDR3aa: CASSAGLEFYGYTF
d_gene: TRBD1; v_gene: TRBV6-5; j_gene: TRBJ2-1; abundance: -; len: 14; CDR3nt: TGTGCCAGCACCACAGGGGCCCCTTACAATGAGCAGTTCTTC; CDR3aa: CASTTGAPYNEQFF
d_gene: TRBD2; v_gene: TRBV19; j_gene: TRBJ2-7; abundance: -; len: 16; CDR3nt: TGTGCCAGTAAGGACGGACTAGCGGGAGAGTTAGGCGAGCAGTACTTC; CDR3aa: CASKDGLAGELGEQYF
d_gene: TRBD2; v_gene: TRBV7-2; j_gene: TRBJ2-1; abundance: -; len: 16; CDR3nt: TGTGCCAGCAGCTGGGCTAGCGGGAGGGGTGGGAATGAGCAGTTCTTC; CDR3aa: CASSWASGRGGNEQFF
d_gene: TRBD1; v_gene: TRBV28; j_gene: TRBJ2-1; abundance: -; len: 12; CDR3nt: TGTGCCAGCAGTCCAAGCTGGACAGGAGAGTTCTTC; CDR3aa: CASSPSWTGEFF
d_gene: TRBD2; v_gene: TRBV6-5; j_gene: TRBJ2-2; abundance: -; len: 14; CDR3nt: TGTGCCAGCACAGGGACTAGCGGGCTTGGGGAGCTGTTTTTT; CDR3aa: CASTGTSGLGELFF
d_gene: -; v_gene: TRBV11-2; j_gene: TRBJ2-3; abundance: -; len: 14; CDR3nt: TGTGCCAGCGCGGGGCGGGAAGACACAGATACGCAGTATTTT; CDR3aa: CASAGREDTDTQYF
d_gene: -; v_gene: TRBV4-2; j_gene: TRBJ1-6; abundance: -; len: 15; CDR3nt: TGTGCCAGCAGCCAAGGGGACGGAGAATCGACACCCCTCCACTTT; CDR3aa: CASSQGDGESTPLHF
d_gene: TRBD1; v_gene: TRBV27; j_gene: TRBJ1-1; abundance: -; len: 14; CDR3nt: TGTGCCAGCCGGAGACAGGGTGAGAACACTGAAGCTTTCTTT; CDR3aa: CASRRQGENTEAFF
d_gene: -; v_gene: TRBV2; j_gene: TRBJ2-3; abundance: -; len: 14; CDR3nt: TGTGCCAGCATAACAGGGATTAGCACAGATACGCAGTATTTT; CDR3aa: CASITGISTDTQYF
d_gene: -; v_gene: TRBV7-9; j_gene: TRBJ1-1; abundance: once; len: 14; CDR3nt: TGTGCCAGCAGCCGAAAAGCCGGTGCCCCTGAAGCTTTCTTT; CDR3aa: CASSRKAGAPEAFF
d_gene: -; v_gene: TRBV27; j_gene: TRBJ1-2; abundance: -; len: 14; CDR3nt: TGTGCCAGCAGTTTCACTGAAGGCGGCTATGGCTACACCTTC; CDR3aa: CASSFTEGGYGYTF
d_gene: TRBD1; v_gene: TRBV6-1; j_gene: TRBJ2-6; abundance: -; len: 16; CDR3nt: TGTGCCAGCAGTGGGACAGGTTACCGTGGGGCCAACGTCCTGACTTTC; CDR3aa: CASSGTGYRGANVLTF
d_gene: -; v_gene: TRBV9; j_gene: TRBJ2-7; abundance: -; len: 17; CDR3nt: TGTGCCAGCAGCGTGGGCCCGCCGGCGCATGCTGGGGACGAGCAGTACTTC; CDR3aa: CASSVGPPAHAGDEQYF
d_gene: TRBD1; v_gene: TRBV7-2; j_gene: TRBJ1-1; abundance: -; len: 14; CDR3nt: TGTGCCACCCACCTTTTGACAGGGACCGCTGAAGCTTTCTTT; CDR3aa: CATHLLTGTAEAFF
d_gene: -; v_gene: TRBV9; j_gene: TRBJ2-2; abundance: -; len: 14; CDR3nt: TGTGCCAGCAGCGGGAGGTGGGAGTCCGGGGAGCTGTTTTTT; CDR3aa: CASSGRWESGELFF
d_gene: -; v_gene: TRBV11-3; j_gene: TRBJ2-2; abundance: -; len: 19; CDR3nt: TGTGCCAGCAGCTTAGAAGGGATCAAAGGTCCATCCCACACCGGGGAGCTGTTTTTT; CDR3aa: CASSLEGIKGPSHTGELFF
d_gene: -; v_gene: TRBV28; j_gene: TRBJ2-1; abundance: -; len: 14; CDR3nt: TGTGCCAGCAGTTTAAGCCCTGGACACAATGAGCAGTTCTTC; CDR3aa: CASSLSPGHNEQFF
d_gene: -; v_gene: TRBV7-3; j_gene: TRBJ2-3; abundance: -; len: 12; CDR3nt: TGTGCCAGCAGCCCAGGGACAGATACGCAGTATTTT; CDR3aa: CASSPGTDTQYF
d_gene: TRBD1; v_gene: TRBV18; j_gene: TRBJ1-4; abundance: -; len: 14; CDR3nt: TGTGCCAGCTCGGGACAGCAAAACAATGAAAAACTGTTTTTT; CDR3aa: CASSGQQNNEKLFF
d_gene: TRBD2; v_gene: TRBV19; j_gene: TRBJ2-1; abundance: once; len: 15; CDR3nt: TGTGCCAGTAGTCCCCAGCGGGAGGGATACAATGAGCAGTTCTTC; CDR3aa: CASSPQREGYNEQFF
d_gene: -; v_gene: TRBV5-1; j_gene: TRBJ1-2; abundance: -; len: 13; CDR3nt: TGCGCCAGCTCCTTCCCCCTGGGCTATGGCTACACCTTC; CDR3aa: CASSFPLGYGYTF
d_gene: TRBD2; v_gene: TRBV5-5; j_gene: TRBJ2-3; abundance: -; len: 15; CDR3nt: TGTGCCACGGGACTAGCGGGAACTAGCACAGATACGCAGTATTTT; CDR3aa: CATGLAGTSTDTQYF
d_gene: TRBD1; v_gene: TRBV6-6; j_gene: TRBJ2-7; abundance: -; len: 14; CDR3nt: TGTGCCAGCAGCGATCACAGGGGTTGGGGCGAGCAGTACTTC; CDR3aa: CASSDHRGWGEQYF
d_gene: -; v_gene: TRBV27; j_gene: TRBJ1-1; abundance: -; len: 13; CDR3nt: TGTGCCAGCAGGTGGGGACTTAGCACTGAAGCTTTCTTT; CDR3aa: CASRWGLSTEAFF
d_gene: TRBD2; v_gene: TRBV15; j_gene: TRBJ2-5; abundance: -; len: 16; CDR3nt: TGTGCCACCAGCAGAGTATGGACTAGCGGGAGAGAGACCCAGTACTTC; CDR3aa: CATSRVWTSGRETQYF
d_gene: -; v_gene: TRBV7-9; j_gene: TRBJ1-6; abundance: -; len: 15; CDR3nt: TGTGCCAGCAGCCTCCTGGGGCCAGATAATTCACCCCTCCACTTT; CDR3aa: CASSLLGPDNSPLHF
d_gene: TRBD2; v_gene: TRBV5-1; j_gene: TRBJ2-2; abundance: -; len: 19; CDR3nt: TGCGCCAGCAGCGTGGGACTAGCGGGGGACCTCGCGAACACCGGGGAGCTGTTTTTT; CDR3aa: CASSVGLAGDLANTGELFF
d_gene: -; v_gene: TRBV29-1; j_gene: TRBJ2-1; abundance: once; len: 11; CDR3nt: TGCAGCGGAAGGGGGATCAATGAGCAGTTCTTC; CDR3aa: CSGRGINEQFF
d_gene: -; v_gene: TRBV5-4; j_gene: TRBJ2-1; abundance: -; len: 14; CDR3nt: TGTGCCAGCAGCGTCGTTAGTGGCTACAATGAGCAGTTCTTC; CDR3aa: CASSVVSGYNEQFF
d_gene: -; v_gene: TRBV20-1; j_gene: TRBJ1-5; abundance: -; len: 15; CDR3nt: TGCAGTGCTAGTGCGGGCGAAGGGGTTTATCAGCCCCAGCATTTT; CDR3aa: CSASAGEGVYQPQHF
d_gene: -; v_gene: TRBV7-5; j_gene: TRBJ1-3; abundance: -; len: 14; CDR3nt: TGTGTCAGAAGCTCCCAGGGAACTGGAAACACCATATATTTT; CDR3aa: CVRSSQGTGNTIYF
d_gene: -; v_gene: TRBV4-1; j_gene: TRBJ1-4; abundance: -; len: 18; CDR3nt: TGCGCCAGCAGCCAAGATATAGAGCAGGCATCTTTTAATGAAAAACTGTTTTTT; CDR3aa: CASSQDIEQASFNEKLFF
d_gene: -; v_gene: TRBV2; j_gene: TRBJ2-7; abundance: -; len: 12; CDR3nt: TGTGCCAGCAGCCTAAGACTGATCGAGCAGTACTTC; CDR3aa: CASSLRLIEQYF
d_gene: TRBD1; v_gene: TRBV11-3; j_gene: TRBJ2-3; abundance: once; len: 15; CDR3nt: TGTGCCAGCAGCTCGAGACAGGGTATAACAGATACGCAGTATTTT; CDR3aa: CASSSRQGITDTQYF
d_gene: TRBD2; v_gene: TRBV10-3; j_gene: TRBJ2-1; abundance: once; len: 13; CDR3nt: TGTGCCAGTAGACTAGCGTTGGGGGATGAGCAGTTCTTC; CDR3aa: CASRLALGDEQFF
d_gene: -; v_gene: TRBV28; j_gene: TRBJ1-4; abundance: -; len: 12; CDR3nt: TGTGCCAGCAGTTTATGGAACGAAAAACTGTTTTTT; CDR3aa: CASSLWNEKLFF
d_gene: -; v_gene: TRBV6-5; j_gene: TRBJ2-1; abundance: -; len: 14; CDR3nt: TGTGCCAGCAATGGGGGCAGCCCCTACAATGAGCAGTTCTTC; CDR3aa: CASNGGSPYNEQFF
d_gene: TRBD2; v_gene: TRBV3-1/TRBV3-2; j_gene: TRBJ2-5; abundance: once; len: 14; CDR3nt: TGTGCCAGCAGCCGTGGACTAGCCCAAGAGACCCAGTACTTC; CDR3aa: CASSRGLAQETQYF
d_gene: TRBD2; v_gene: TRBV28; j_gene: TRBJ2-3; abundance: -; len: 15; CDR3nt: TGTGCCAGCTCGGGACTAGCGGGTCGCACAGATACGCAGTATTTT; CDR3aa: CASSGLAGRTDTQYF
d_gene: -; v_gene: TRBV11-2; j_gene: TRBJ2-7; abundance: -; len: 15; CDR3nt: TGTGCCAGCAGTAGAGAGGTATTGAGCTCCTACGAGCAGTACTTC; CDR3aa: CASSREVLSSYEQYF
d_gene: TRBD1; v_gene: TRBV30; j_gene: TRBJ2-5; abundance: -; len: 14; CDR3nt: TGTGCCTGGAGGGGGACAGGGTGGTCAGAGACCCAGTACTTC; CDR3aa: CAWRGTGWSETQYF
d_gene: TRBD2; v_gene: TRBV4-1; j_gene: TRBJ2-3; abundance: -; len: 16; CDR3nt: TGCGCCAGCAGCCAAGATTCTAGCGGGAAAGCAGATACGCAGTATTTT; CDR3aa: CASSQDSSGKADTQYF
d_gene: -; v_gene: TRBV27; j_gene: TRBJ1-5; abundance: -; len: 16; CDR3nt: TGTGCCAGCAGTTTATCTCCAGGGACCAGCAATCAGCCCCAGCATTTT; CDR3aa: CASSLSPGTSNQPQHF